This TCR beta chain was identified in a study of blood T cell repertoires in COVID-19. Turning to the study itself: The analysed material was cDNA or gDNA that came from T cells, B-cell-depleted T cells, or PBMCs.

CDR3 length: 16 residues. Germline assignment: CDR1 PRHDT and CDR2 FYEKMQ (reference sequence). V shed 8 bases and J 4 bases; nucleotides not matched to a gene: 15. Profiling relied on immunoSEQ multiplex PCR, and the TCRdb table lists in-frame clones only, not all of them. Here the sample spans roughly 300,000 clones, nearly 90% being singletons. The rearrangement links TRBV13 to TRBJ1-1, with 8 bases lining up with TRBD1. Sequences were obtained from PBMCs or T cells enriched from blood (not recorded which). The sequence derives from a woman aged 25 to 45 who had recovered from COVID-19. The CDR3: CASGDTGDRKTTEAFF. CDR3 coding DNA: TGTGCCAGCGGAGACACCGGGGACAGGAAGACCACTGAAGCTTTCTTT.